The 3 T cell receptor beta chains presented below share a single source sample, sequenced in a study of a mutant IDH1 vaccine in newly diagnosed glioma. For these receptors, no antigen is known. Time point here: week 35, safety follow-up. Doses of 300 ug of mutant IDH1 20-mer peptide were given with topical imiquimod. TCRdb's table, derived via immunoSEQ multiplex PCR, lists solely in-frame clones and lacks some. The sample lists about 54,000 clones, less than 90% occurring once. This sample comprised PBMCs, obtained from a glioma patient whose treatment included an IDH1 peptide vaccine. The receptors originated from a woman between 18 and 29 years old with glioma.

CDR3 bases: TGTGCCAGCAGCGCGCGGACGGAGAACACTGAAGCTTTCTTT. Its protein product is CASSARTENTEAFF. The V and J genes are TRBV5-5 and TRBJ1-1, with D uncertain. V lost 4 bases and J 1 base, leaving 11 bases between the germline ends. Germline lookup yields CDR1 SGHKS and CDR2 YYEKEE (reference sequence). This CDR3 spans 14 amino acids. The whole variable domain, filled in from reference TRBV5-5 and TRBJ1-1, reads DAGVTQSPTHLIKTRGQQVTLRCSPISGHKSVSWYQQVLGQGPQFIFQYYEKEERGRGNFPDRFSARQFPNYSSELNVNALLLGDSALYLCASSARTENTEAFFGQGTRLTVV.

The J gene is TRBJ1-4, the V gene TRBV30; no definite D call. The V gene lost 0 bases and the J gene lost 10 bases, with 15 bases spanning the gap. CDR1 and CDR2 (germline): GTSNPN, SVGIG (reference sequence). This CDR3 has 14 residues. The CDR3 nucleotides are TGTGCCTGGAGTGTACTCGGAGGGATCGGAAAACTGTTTTTT. This sequence encodes CAWSVLGGIGKLFF. Together with reference TRBV30 and TRBJ1-4, the CDR3 gives the full variable domain: SQTIHQWPATLVQPVGSPLSLECTVEGTSNPNLYWYRQAAGRGLQLLFYSVGIGQISSEVPQNLSASRPQDRQFILSSKKLLLSDSGFYLCAWSVLGGIGKLFFGSGTQLSVL.

This clone was observed a few times. The chain links TRBV7-9 to TRBJ2-7, with 7 nucleotides matching TRBD1. CDR1 and CDR2 (germline): SEHNR, FQNEAQ (reference sequence). The V and J ends lost 6 bases and 7 bases, in that order; junction bases with no gene match: 6. The CDR3 covers 12 residues. The chain's CDR3 is CASSTGQREQYF. The CDR3 nucleotides are TGTGCCAGCAGTACGGGACAGAGGGAGCAGTACTTC.